This T cell receptor beta chain was profiled in a study of early T cells in non-severe SARS-CoV-2 infection. About the study: Bulk RNA taken from unsorted whole blood was sequenced, leaving chains unpaired.

Only a few counts were recorded for this clonotype. The CDR3 is 15 amino acids. In germline, CDR1 is SGHVS, CDR2 FQNEAQ. The V gene end was trimmed by 5 bases and the J gene end by 16 bases; junction bases not matched to a gene: 13. TCRdb ran MiXCR on the 5' RACE reads and lists one entry per CDR3 protein. The sample includes about 31,000 distinct CDR3 sequences, approximately 5.3% of them seen just once. The origin of this receptor is an adult who was a healthcare worker with PCR-confirmed SARS-CoV-2 infection or an uninfected control (not recorded which). The chain links TRBV7-8 to TRBJ2-1; 14 bases fit TRBD2. The sample was whole blood. The DNA of the CDR3 is TGTGCCAGCAGCCTCTCGGGACTAGCGGGAGAGGGTCTCTTCTTC. As protein: CASSLSGLAGEGLFF.